This TCR beta chain comes out of a study of CD4 T cells in relation to SARS-CoV-2 and coronaviruses (dated by TCRdb to the early 2020s). Regarding the complete study: The ViraFEST assay cultured PBMCs with antigen for about eleven days, then sequenced TCR beta CDR3s to find antigen-specific clonal expansions. Memory CD4+ T cell crossreactivity between SARS-CoV-2 and common cold coronavirus spike proteins was assessed at the TCR clonotype level in the study. For other donors in the study, expansion assays were sequenced with a different, Illumina-based TCR-beta assay. Among the approximately twelve convalescent patients, 8 males and 4 females were included, and two of the subjects were Hispanic. Across all 12 patients in the convalescent cohort, the median age was about 35 years, with a range of about 21 to 80 years. Using patient-derived lymphoblastoid cell lines, the shared crossreactive spike epitopes were mapped to their HLA restriction. The Adaptive Biotechnologies TCR-sequencing kit was used for samples from a few pre-COVID donors and for the naive versus memory experiments, whereas the other data were Illumina-based. What the study reported, not specific to this receptor: Memory CD4+ clonotypes crossrecognizing SARS-CoV-2 and at least one common cold coronavirus spike were found in roughly three fifths of donors. Crossreactive clones showed significantly weaker SARS-CoV-2-driven expansion than monoreactive clones, consistent with antigenic imprinting. Small numbers of patients and of tested TCRs limited the study. Because the crossreactivity analysis focused on spike protein, crossreactivity against other viral proteins was not assessed. Naive versus memory sequencing indicated the assay detects memory recall responses rather than primary responses primed during culture. Pre-pandemic and post-infection samples were not both contributed by any donor, so tracing of the source of pre-existing responses was limited.

As concerns this clone: Its antigen specificity is not known. It has no much larger one-base neighbor in the sample; base qualities were not kept.

Naive and memory CD4+ T cells were separated from cryopreserved PBMCs by first enriching for CD4 and then performing EasySep naive CD4+ T cell enrichment. For nine to ten days, 75,000 to 100,000 sorted naive or memory CD4+ T cells were cultured together with CEF peptides and T cell-depleted PBMCs at a 1:1 ratio. Triplicate replicate wells were generally used for each peptide culture condition. PBMCs were isolated from leukapheresis product or whole blood by Ficoll-Paque PLUS gradient centrifugation. PBMCs were either used fresh in the expansion assay or cryopreserved at -140 degrees C. The QIAamp Micro DNA Kit was used to extract genomic DNA from the CD4+ T cells. Germline trimming: 8 bases from V, 7 bases from J; junction bases outside gene matches: 10. CDR1 and CDR2 are drawn from the germline V gene: MNHEY, SVGAGI. The CDR3, cysteine through phenylalanine, is 15 amino acids long. Of the read, only the CDR3 DNA is kept; its 45 bases are in frame from base 1.

CEF-cultured naive and memory CD4+ T cell DNA received survey-level immunoSEQ TCR-beta sequencing. The authors processed their data as follows. During preprocessing, nonproductive sequences were removed, along with CDR3s that did not begin with C, did not end with F or W, or were shorter than 7 amino acids. Antigen-specific clonotypes were called with the MANAFEST web app, based on expansion relative to reference and other culture wells. A clone was considered positive if the clone showed significant expansion compared with the reference culture in 2 of 3 replicate wells at an FDR below 0.05. For a clone to be considered positive, significant expansion relative to all other tandem wells and an odds ratio above 5 were also required. Cultured and uncultured naive and memory CD4+ repertoires were searched for previously identified spike- and CEF-reactive CDR3s. After three terminal residues were trimmed from each end, CDR3 homology was quantified as pairwise Levenshtein distance using the stringdist R package. Drawn from immuneACCESS, this table holds only the in-frame rearrangements with V and J called that TCRdb kept. Clones are partly lost; checked studies trace under half to an unresolved V gene and leave the rest unexplained. The DNA gave D and trimming, while V, J and clone size come from that table. In all, the sample holds around 28,000 clones, and under 80% of those were seen once. The ten most abundant clones make up 3.4% of the sample.

The V and J genes are TRBV6-5 and TRBJ2-1; 11 nucleotides in the junction match TRBD2. Input material: memory CD4+ T cells from PBMCs, cultured in vitro. The cell subset or site label, read with the paper, signifies: memory (non-naive) CD4+ T cells. The sequence derives from an adult with COVID-19. The bases are TGTGCCAGCCGCTTAGCGGGAGGGCCGGGAAATGAGCAGTTCTTC. It translates to CASRLAGGPGNEQFF.